This entry is about one TCR beta chain. Its antigen is unknown. The sample is drawn from a study of T cell responses to AZD1222 COVID-19 vaccine. Overall study results and limits: Reports say nearly half of spike-specific TCRs go after unmutated variant regions. Clonal diversity may have been underestimated, and the donors were mostly white British, with more females than males.

The CDR3 extends over 13 amino acids. Germline values: CDR1 SGHAT, CDR2 FQNNGV. V dropped 0 bases and J dropped 5 bases, with 8 bases sitting between them. Method: immunoSEQ multiplex PCR; TCRdb's copy keeps in-frame clones and lacks some. The data hold over 150,000 clones, with roughly 89% observed a single time. J is TRBJ2-7 and V is TRBV11-2; D not resolved. The TCR was taken from an adult who received the AZD1222 COVID-19 vaccine. Material: peripheral blood, obtained 28 days after the second AZD1222 dose. The CDR3 nucleotides read TGTGCCAGCAGCTTAGATTGGGGAAACGAGCAGTACTTC. It yields the protein CASSLDWGNEQYF.